The next 28 T cell receptor beta chains were all read from a single sample in a study of long-term antiretroviral therapy in people with HIV. Runs used v3.0 of the immunoSEQ assay and were done at survey level. Method: immunoSEQ multiplex PCR; TCRdb's copy keeps in-frame clones and lacks some. Here the sample spans tens of thousands of clones, about 84% being singletons. This specimen was unsorted PBMCs, taken 4.8 to 5 years after starting antiretroviral therapy. These receptors were obtained from a man aged 40-50 years with HIV.

This chain links TRBV10-3 with TRBJ1-1; 8 bases are shared with TRBD1. The CDR3 covers 15 residues. The V gene end was trimmed by 10 bases and the J gene end by 5 bases; junction bases not matched to a gene: 15. The germline V gene has CDR1 ENHRY and CDR2 SYGVKD. The CDR3 spells CATAGGTSGVTEAFF. The CDR3 DNA reads as TGTGCCACAGCAGGGGGCACCTCAGGGGTGACTGAAGCTTTCTTT.

The chain carries TRBV5-6 and TRBJ1-2; 10 bases match TRBD1. The CDR3 extends over 14 amino acids. V was pared by 5 bases and J by 6 bases, with 7 bases of the junction left unmatched. Looked up from germline, CDR1 is SGHDT and CDR2 is YYEEEE. The CDR3 DNA reads TGTGCCAGCAGTTCGCGGACAGGGGGTCATGGCTACACCTTC. Translation gives CASSSRTGGHGYTF.

This rearrangement joins TRBV4-2 to TRBJ2-7, with 9 bases matching TRBD1. The CDR3 consists of 15 residues. CDR1 and CDR2 (germline): LGHNA, YNFKEQ. The trim removed 3 bases at V and 1 base at J, leaving 4 bases unmatched. CDR3 sequence: CASSQPGTGSYEQYF. CDR3 nucleotides: TGTGCCAGCAGCCAGCCCGGGACAGGGTCCTACGAGCAGTACTTC.

V usage is TRBV30 and J usage is TRBJ2-3; D not certain. The V gene's germline CDR1 is GTSNPN and CDR2 SVGIG (reference sequence). The CDR3 covers 13 residues. V was cut by 3 bases and J by 4 bases, with 11 bases left in between. In nucleotides, the CDR3 is TGTGCCTGGAGGTTCTGGGCTCCAGATACGCAGTATTTT. Its protein is CAWRFWAPDTQYF.

The chain links TRBV28 to TRBJ2-2; D is undetermined. V shed 6 bases and J shed 6 bases, with 5 bases lying between them. There are 11 residues in the CDR3. Germline loops: CDR1 MDHEN, CDR2 SYDVKM. The CDR3 DNA reads as TGTGCCAGCAGCAGTTCCGGGGAGCTGTTTTTT. Translating gives CASSSSGELFF.

The chain's CDR3 is CSVGGGAGGYYEQYF. For the CDR3, the DNA is TGCAGCGTAGGAGGAGGAGCAGGGGGATACTACGAGCAGTACTTC. The V gene is TRBV29-1, the J gene TRBJ2-7, with 7 bases fitting TRBD1. Germline V gene lookup returns CDR1 SQVTM and CDR2 ANQGSEA. The CDR3 runs 15 residues. V shed 6 bases and J 3 bases; nucleotides not matched to a gene: 14.

The chain employs TRBV5-1 and TRBJ2-2; TRBD2 might be the D (7 bases). Trimming shortened V by 1 base and J by 3 bases, and 19 bases separated the two germline ends. CDR3 length equals 18 residues. The germline V gene has CDR1 SGHRS and CDR2 YFSETQ. The CDR3 DNA sequence: TGCGCCAGCAGCTTGTTTGATTCTGGGGGGGCAGACACCGGGGAGCTGTTTTTT. Translation: CASSLFDSGGADTGELFF.

The chain is built from TRBV28 and TRBJ2-7; D possibly corresponds to TRBD1 (6 bases). V dropped 2 bases and J dropped 5 bases, with 16 bases sitting between them. The germline V gene has CDR1 MDHEN and CDR2 SYDVKM. This CDR3 region has 15 residues. CDR3 region: CASSLQVAGAHEQYF. The DNA for the CDR3 is TGTGCCAGCAGTTTACAGGTTGCAGGGGCTCACGAGCAGTACTTC.

This chain connects TRBV25-1 to TRBJ1-1, with a tentative D call TRBD1 (5 bases). Germline V gives CDR1 MGHDK, CDR2 SYGVNS. Trimming took 6 bases from V and 6 from J, leaving 20 bases between them. CDR3 length: 15 amino acids. The chain's CDR3 is CASRGDPTSSAEAFF. The CDR3 region has the DNA TGTGCCAGCAGGGGGGATCCGACCTCATCGGCTGAAGCTTTCTTT. Full variable domain (missing parts from reference TRBV25-1 and TRBJ1-1): EADIYQTPRYLVIGTGKKITLECSQTMGHDKMYWYQQDPGMELHLIHYSYGVNSTEKGDLSSESTVSRIRTEHFPLTLESARPSHTSQYLCASRGDPTSSAEAFFGQGTRLTVV.

The chain employs TRBV19 and TRBJ2-1, with D tentatively TRBD2 (6 bases). V dropped 6 bases and J dropped 8 bases, with 14 bases sitting between them. Germline V lookup: CDR1 LNHDA, CDR2 SQIVND (reference sequence). This CDR3 spans 13 amino acids. Here the CDR3 DNA reads TGTGCCAGTAGCATAACTAGCTCCCATGAGCAGTTCTTC. Its protein is CASSITSSHEQFF.

This chain connects TRBV6-1 to TRBJ2-7; 9 bases are shared with TRBD1. Germline V CDR1 and CDR2: MNHNS, SASEGT. This CDR3 spans 12 amino acids. J lost 9 bases, V lost 5 bases, and 5 bases had no gene match. This CDR3 is CASSWDRERQYF. The CDR3, as DNA: TGTGCCAGCAGTTGGGACAGGGAACGGCAGTACTTC.

The chain couples TRBV5-1 to TRBJ2-5, with 8 bases matching TRBD1. The V gene end was trimmed by 0 bases and the J gene end by 3 bases; junction bases not matched to a gene: 10. Germline V lookup: CDR1 SGHRS, CDR2 YFSETQ. The CDR3 has 17 residues. For the CDR3, the DNA is TGCGCCAGCAGCTTGGAGGTCCCCTACAGGGGGGAAGAGACCCAGTACTTC. Translated: CASSLEVPYRGEETQYF.

This clone was observed a few times. The chain employs TRBV9 and TRBJ2-7, with unresolved D. The germline V gene encodes CDR1 SGDLS and CDR2 YYNGEE. The V and J ends lost 4 bases and 2 bases respectively, with 10 bases between them. This CDR3 is 13 amino acids long. The CDR3 sequence is CASSPPTPYEQYF. CDR3 nucleotide sequence: TGTGCCAGCAGCCCTCCCACACCCTACGAGCAGTACTTC.

V usage is TRBV7-9 and J usage is TRBJ2-1; TRBD1 aligns across 9 bases. Germline V gene lookup returns CDR1 SEHNR and CDR2 FQNEAQ (reference sequence). CDR3 length equals 15 residues. V shed 3 bases and J 8 bases; nucleotides not matched to a gene: 8. Here the CDR3 reads CASSFSGTGLYEQFF. The CDR3 nucleotides read TGTGCCAGCAGCTTTTCAGGGACAGGGTTGTATGAGCAGTTCTTC.

The J gene is TRBJ1-5, the V gene TRBV21-1. TRBV21-1 is classified as a pseudogene. CDR3 size: 18 residues. CDR3: CASSKGPEGDTSNQPQHF. As DNA, the CDR3 is TGTGCCAGCAGCAAAGGTCCCGAAGGCGATACTAGCAATCAGCCCCAGCATTTT.

The CDR3 loop reads CASRTSGGQYF. The DNA of the CDR3 is TGTGCCAGTAGGACTAGCGGGGGGCAGTACTTC. V usage is TRBV6-5 and J usage is TRBJ2-7, with TRBD2 matching over 13 bases. V shed 9 bases and J 9 bases; nucleotides not matched to a gene: 2. Germline V gives CDR1 MNHEY, CDR2 SVGAGI. The CDR3 extends over 11 amino acids.

The V and J genes are TRBV30 and TRBJ2-7, with D perhaps TRBD1 (5 bases). The germline V gene has CDR1 GTSNPN and CDR2 SVGIG (reference sequence). This CDR3 is built from 13 residues. V lost 5 bases, J lost 5 bases, and 16 bases lay in between. CDR3 coding DNA: TGTGCCTGGGGAGACAGCCTTAGCAACGAGCAGTACTTC. This codes for CAWGDSLSNEQYF.

This clone appeared a few times. In DNA form, the CDR3 reads TGTGCCAGCAGCTTAGACAGTCTTAATTCACCCCTCCACTTT. This sequence encodes CASSLDSLNSPLHF. The chain is built from TRBV7-9 and TRBJ1-6; no reliable D call. V was clipped by 1 base and J by 6 bases, with 7 bases between them. Germline CDR1 SEHNR, CDR2 FQNEAQ (reference sequence). This CDR3 comprises 14 residues.

This clone was picked up one time. The genes are TRBV13 and TRBJ2-1; tentatively, D is TRBD1 (5 bases). With 3 bases removed from V and 7 bases from J, the gap between germline ends came to 7 bases. Germline lookup yields CDR1 PRHDT and CDR2 FYEKMQ (reference sequence). This CDR3 is built from 12 residues. CDR3 amino acids: CASSLGLNEQFF. CDR3 DNA: TGTGCCAGCAGCTTGGGGCTAAATGAGCAGTTCTTC.

This clone has only a few counts. V gene TRBV7-9 combines with J gene TRBJ1-3, with a tentative D call TRBD1 (5 bases). CDR1 SEHNR and CDR2 FQNEAQ come from the germline V gene (reference sequence). Trimming stripped 5 bases from V and 8 bases from J, with 16 bases between. The CDR3 has 14 amino acids. The CDR3 here is CASSLTRGADTIYF. The CDR3 DNA reads TGTGCCAGCAGCCTAACGAGGGGTGCGGACACCATATATTTT.

The rearrangement links TRBV25-1 to TRBJ2-7; D possibly corresponds to TRBD1 (5 bases). V lost 5 bases and J lost 0, with 14 bases in between. Looked up from germline, CDR1 is MGHDK and CDR2 is SYGVNS. This CDR3 is built from 15 residues. CDR3 region: CASSSVGQGSYEQYF. The CDR3, as DNA: TGTGCCAGCAGTTCCGTAGGGCAGGGCTCCTACGAGCAGTACTTC.

This clone appeared a few times. J is TRBJ2-7 and V is TRBV7-6, with TRBD1 matching 7 bases. This CDR3 has 15 residues. The germline V gene encodes CDR1 SGHVS and CDR2 FNYEAQ. The V and J ends lost 1 base and 2 bases, in that order; junction bases with no gene match: 5. CDR3 sequence (DNA): TGTGCCAGCAGCTTAGGGCCAGGGGGTACCTACGAGCAGTACTTC. It codes for CASSLGPGGTYEQYF.

The V call is TRBV7-9, the J call TRBJ2-7, with D hard to call. The germline gives CDR1 SEHNR, CDR2 FQNEAQ (reference sequence). V was trimmed by 5 bases and J by 2 bases, leaving 13 bases between them. The CDR3 runs 14 residues. The CDR3 is CASSEAQVTYEQYF. The DNA for the CDR3 is TGTGCCAGCAGCGAAGCCCAGGTAACCTACGAGCAGTACTTC.

J is TRBJ2-7 and V is TRBV27; D is uncertain. Germline CDR1 MNHEY, CDR2 SMNVEV (reference sequence). The CDR3 extends over 12 amino acids. Trimming removed 0 bases at V and 1 base at J, with 1 base between. This chain's CDR3 is CASSLSSYEQYF. The DNA of the CDR3 is TGTGCCAGCAGTTTATCTTCCTACGAGCAGTACTTC.

This clone was recorded only once. The chain employs TRBV11-2 and TRBJ1-3, with no clear D. CDR1 and CDR2 from the germline V gene are SGHAT and FQNNGV. The CDR3 totals 14 residues. V was pared by 2 bases and J by 9 bases, with 14 bases between. The CDR3 nucleotides read TGTGCCAGCAGCTTAAAACCCGGGATGGCCACCATATATTTT. Translated: CASSLKPGMATIYF.

The V and J genes are TRBV7-6 and TRBJ2-7; 8 bases align to TRBD2. Germline assignment: CDR1 SGHVS and CDR2 FNYEAQ. Trimming took 7 bases from V and 7 from J; bases not matched to a gene: 6. The CDR3 sequence is 12 residues long. The CDR3 nucleotides read TGTGCCAGCACCCCGGGGGGGAGGGAGCAGTACTTC. Protein sequence: CASTPGGREQYF.

As DNA, the CDR3 is TGTGCCAGCAGCCAAGATCTATCAGCCTACGAGCAGTACTTC. Protein: CASSQDLSAYEQYF. The rearrangement joins TRBV4-2 to TRBJ2-7, with D uncertain. Trimming stripped 0 bases from V and 2 bases from J, with 8 bases between. The germline V gene encodes CDR1 LGHNA and CDR2 YNFKEQ. This CDR3 spans 14 amino acids.

The chain couples TRBV10-3 to TRBJ2-1; the D gene could be TRBD1 or TRBD2 (5 bases each). The CDR3 totals 13 residues. V was trimmed by 5 bases and J by 5 bases, leaving 10 bases between them. Germline V gene sequence: CDR1 ENHRY, CDR2 SYGVKD. The CDR3 DNA sequence: TGTGCCATCAGTTCCGGGACCGACAATGAGCAGTTCTTC. Translated: CAISSGTDNEQFF.